The sample holds one count of the clone carrying this T cell receptor (beta chain). Antigen specificity is unknown. The sample comes from a study of T cell responses to AZD1222 COVID-19 vaccine. The CDR3 length is 15 residues. Germline CDR1 SGHRS, CDR2 YFSETQ. V lost 0 bases, J lost 1 base, and 8 bases lay in between. Study observations and caveats: Researchers report vaccine-associated CD4 TCRs spanning spike, with dominance at 160-218 and 743-854. Most donors were white British, females outnumbered males, and clonal diversity was possibly underestimated. Rises in breadth and depth of Spike-specific TCRs came after two AZD1222 doses. Nearly half of unique spike-specific TCRs reportedly avoided B.1.351 and B.1.1.7 mutated regions.

Method: immunoSEQ multiplex PCR; TCRdb's copy keeps in-frame clones and lacks some. The table includes about 120,000 clones, 80% to 90% detected once. V is TRBV5-1 and J is TRBJ2-1, with D possibly being TRBD1 (5 bases). The sample in question was peripheral blood, obtained on day 0 of AZD1222 vaccination. The clonotype was recovered from an adult in good health. The CDR3 nucleotides read TGCGCCAGCAGCTTGGGGCCAGGGTCCTACAATGAGCAGTTCTTC. This encodes CASSLGPGSYNEQFF.